The 30 T cell receptor beta chains below come from one sample, sequenced in a study of multiple sclerosis patients with progressive multifocal leukoencephalopathy. Assay: immunoSEQ multiplex PCR; the TCRdb copy retains only in-frame clones and omits some. Here the sample spans fewer than 35,000 clones, 90% to 95% being singletons. Time point given: before natalizumab initiation. Specimen: PBMCs. Receptors originate from a man aged 25-45 years with multiple sclerosis.

This chain uses TRBV5-4 with TRBJ2-1; TRBD2 agrees at 13 bases. Losses at the gene ends were 4 bases for V and 8 bases for J; bases not matched to a gene: 6. CDR3 length: 15 amino acids. Germline loops: CDR1 SGHNT, CDR2 YYREEE (reference sequence). The DNA of the CDR3 is TGTGCCAGCAGCCCGAGGACTAGCGGGAGCTATGAGCAGTTCTTC. This gives the protein CASSPRTSGSYEQFF.

The chain carries TRBV18 and TRBJ1-4; TRBD1 matches at 7 bases. Germline CDR1 and CDR2: KGHSH and LQKENI. J gave up 12 bases and V 3 bases, and 4 bases lay outside the gene matches. The CDR3 loop spans 12 amino acids. The DNA for the CDR3 is TGTGCCAGCTCACCTGACAGGGCTCAACTGTTTTTT. This gives the protein CASSPDRAQLFF.

This rearrangement joins TRBV19 to TRBJ2-3; 8 positions match TRBD2. Germline-derived CDR1 and CDR2 are LNHDA and SQIVND (reference sequence). V lost 3 bases, J lost 1 base, and 9 bases stayed unmatched. CDR3 length: 17 residues. The DNA for the CDR3 is TGTGCCAGTAGTATGATCTTCCTAGCGGGCCGCACAGATACGCAGTATTTT. Translating it yields CASSMIFLAGRTDTQYF.

V and J are TRBV7-2 and TRBJ2-1; a weak D match, TRBD1 (5 bases). Germline V gene data show CDR1 as SGHTA and CDR2 as FQGNSA. The CDR3 consists of 15 residues. Between the trimmed V and J ends, which lost 4 bases and 8 bases, there was a span of 18 bases. The CDR3 DNA is TGTGCCAGCAGCTGGGGCAGGTTATCTTTCGATGAGCAGTTCTTC. Protein sequence: CASSWGRLSFDEQFF. Supplemented by reference TRBV7-2 and TRBJ2-1, the full variable domain reads GAGVSQSPSNKVTEKGKDVELRCDPISGHTALYWYRQSLGQGLEFLIYFQGNSAPDKSGLPSDRFSAERTGGSVSTLTIQRTQQEDSAVYLCASSWGRLSFDEQFFGPGTRLTVL.

V is TRBV5-7 and J is TRBJ1-1; TRBD1 is a possible D gene (6 bases). TRBV5-7 is noted as an ORF with a role that remains uncertain. The CDR3 covers 17 residues. V lost 1 base to trimming and J lost 5 bases, with 21 bases between them. CDR3 nucleotide sequence: TGTGCCAGCAGCTTGTACTTCTGGGTCAGGGGTGAGACTGAAGCTTTCTTT. Protein product: CASSLYFWVRGETEAFF.

The J gene is TRBJ2-7, the V gene TRBV5-1; 9 bases are shared with TRBD1. Germline V gene sequence: CDR1 SGHRS, CDR2 YFSETQ. There are 15 residues in the CDR3. Germline trimming cut 4 bases from V and 1 base from J; bases unmatched to any gene: 6. CDR3 sequence (DNA): TGCGCCAGCAGCCCCGGACAGGGGCTATCCTACGAGCAGTACGTC. Its translation: CASSPGQGLSYEQYV.

The chain has TRBV5-1 and TRBJ2-3; TRBD2 aligns across 9 bases. V shed 4 bases and J 1 base; nucleotides not matched to a gene: 4. The CDR3 covers 15 residues. In germline, CDR1 is SGHRS, CDR2 YFSETQ. The CDR3 region has the DNA TGCGCCAGCAGCATTACTAGCGGGCGCACAGATACGCAGTATTTT. It encodes CASSITSGRTDTQYF. The complete variable domain, with remaining parts taken from reference TRBV5-1 and TRBJ2-3, reads KAGVTQTPRYLIKTRGQQVTLSCSPISGHRSVSWYQQTPGQGLQFLFEYFSETQRNKGNFPGRFSGRQFSNSRSEMNVSTLELGDSALYLCASSITSGRTDTQYFGPGTRLTVL.

The chain is built from TRBV25-1 and TRBJ1-1; D unresolved. V lost 1 base and J 4 bases, leaving 10 bases between the germline ends. This CDR3 region has 14 residues. CDR1 and CDR2 from the germline V gene are MGHDK and SYGVNS. The chain's CDR3 is CASSESTRFTEAFF. The CDR3 coding sequence is TGTGCCAGCAGTGAATCCACACGGTTCACTGAAGCTTTCTTT.

This clone was observed once. The genes are TRBV5-1 and TRBJ2-3, with 11 positions matching TRBD2. The CDR3 extends over 16 amino acids. The V and J ends lost 4 bases and 1 base, in that order; junction bases with no gene match: 5. Germline CDR1 SGHRS, CDR2 YFSETQ. The DNA for the CDR3 is TGCGCCAGCAGCGCCGGGACTAGCGGTCGCACAGATACGCAGTATTTT. This translates into CASSAGTSGRTDTQYF.

The rearrangement joins TRBV10-1 to TRBJ2-5, with TRBD2 matching 14 bases. Unmatched junction bases numbered 11, after V lost 6 bases and J lost 11 bases. CDR3 length: 15 amino acids. The germline V gene encodes CDR1 WNHNN and CDR2 SYGVQD (reference sequence). CDR3 protein: CASRPGTSGGYKQYF. Here the CDR3 DNA reads TGCGCCAGCAGGCCGGGGACTAGCGGGGGTTACAAGCAGTACTTC.

This rearrangement joins TRBV27 to TRBJ1-1, with TRBD1 as a possible D gene (6 bases). Germline V gene sequence: CDR1 MNHEY, CDR2 SMNVEV (reference sequence). V was pared by 1 base and J by 6 bases, with 9 bases between. The CDR3 has 13 amino acids. The CDR3 DNA reads as TGTGCCAGCAGTTTATTACAGGGAGCTGAAGCTTTCTTT. It is translated as CASSLLQGAEAFF.

CDR3 loop: CASSLGQGLYEQYF. The CDR3 DNA sequence: TGCGCCAGCAGCTTGGGACAGGGTCTCTACGAGCAGTACTTC. The chain carries TRBV5-1 and TRBJ2-7; 7 nucleotides agree with TRBD1. Germline V gene sequence: CDR1 SGHRS, CDR2 YFSETQ. The CDR3 is 14 residues long. V shed 0 bases and J 3 bases; nucleotides not matched to a gene: 3.

The chain joins TRBV20-1 to TRBJ2-1; D is undetermined. Trimming left V 0 bases short and J 7 bases short, with 4 bases between. From germline, CDR1 is DFQATT and CDR2 SNEGSKA (reference sequence). CDR3 length equals 11 residues. CDR3 residues: CSARETNEQFF. In DNA form, the CDR3 reads TGCAGTGCTAGAGAAACGAATGAGCAGTTCTTC.

The chain joins TRBV18 to TRBJ2-7; 10 bases fit TRBD1. The trim removed 3 bases at V and 4 bases at J, leaving 3 bases unmatched. Germline values: CDR1 KGHSH, CDR2 LQKENI. The CDR3 spans 14 residues. CDR3 in amino acids: CASSPRTGGYEQYV. DNA of the CDR3: TGTGCCAGCTCACCCAGGACAGGGGGATACGAGCAGTACGTC.

The chain uses TRBV7-9 and TRBJ1-4, with D tentatively TRBD1 (6 bases). The V and J ends lost 1 base and 8 bases respectively, with 8 bases between them. The germline CDR1 and CDR2 sequences are SEHNR and FQNEAQ (reference sequence). The CDR3 has 13 amino acids. This CDR3 reads CASSLVQGEKLFF. The CDR3 nucleotides read TGTGCCAGCAGCTTAGTACAGGGCGAAAAACTGTTTTTT.

The V and J genes are TRBV4-3 and TRBJ2-7; D is uncertain. CDR1 and CDR2 from the germline V gene are LGHNA and YSLEER. Trimming removed 1 base at V and 3 bases at J, with 10 bases between. The CDR3 length is 14 residues. CDR3 bases: TGCGCCAGCAGCCAAGCGCACAGCCTCTACGAGCAGTACTTC. Its translation: CASSQAHSLYEQYF.

This chain joins TRBV6-1 and TRBJ1-5; maybe TRBD1 (6 bases). Trimming removed 2 bases at V and 5 bases at J, with 16 bases between. Germline V gene data show CDR1 as MNHNS and CDR2 as SASEGT. The CDR3 runs 16 residues. CDR3 in amino acids: CASSELGGLIYQPQHF. The CDR3 nucleotides are TGTGCCAGCAGTGAATTGGGGGGGCTGATTTATCAGCCCCAGCATTTT.

This clone was observed a single time. The V and J genes are TRBV7-2 and TRBJ1-3; D is unresolved. The CDR3 loop spans 16 amino acids. From germline, CDR1 is SGHTA and CDR2 FQGNSA. V was trimmed by 5 bases and J by 1 base, leaving 15 bases between them. In DNA form, the CDR3 reads TGTGCCAGCAGCCGCCTGCACATACCATCTGGAAACACCATATATTTT. Protein product: CASSRLHIPSGNTIYF. Combining the CDR3 with reference TRBV7-2 and TRBJ1-3 gives the whole variable domain GAGVSQSPSNKVTEKGKDVELRCDPISGHTALYWYRQSLGQGLEFLIYFQGNSAPDKSGLPSDRFSAERTGGSVSTLTIQRTQQEDSAVYLCASSRLHIPSGNTIYFGEGSWLTVV.

The chain is built from TRBV4-3 and TRBJ1-4, with a tentative D call TRBD1 (5 bases). Per germline, CDR1 LGHNA and CDR2 YSLEER. The V end lost 2 bases, the J end lost 8 bases, and 9 bases lay between the germline ends. CDR3 length: 13 amino acids. In DNA form, the CDR3 reads TGCGCCAGCAGCCAACAGGGAGGGGAAAAACTGTTTTTT. It yields the protein CASSQQGGEKLFF.

This chain links TRBV19 with TRBJ1-2; 10 bases match TRBD1. CDR1 LNHDA and CDR2 SQIVND come from the germline V gene (reference sequence). This CDR3 spans 14 amino acids. V was pared by 1 base and J by 5 bases, with 1 base of the junction left unmatched. CDR3 sequence reads: CASSIGGQGYGYTF. The CDR3 DNA sequence: TGTGCCAGTAGTATAGGGGGACAGGGGTATGGCTACACCTTC.

The gene calls are TRBV5-4 and TRBJ2-2; 7 bases align to TRBD2. This CDR3 contains 16 residues. The V and J ends lost 2 bases and 10 bases, in that order; junction bases with no gene match: 14. Per germline, CDR1 SGHNT and CDR2 YYREEE (reference sequence). The CDR3 here is CASSFSSPRGSEELFF. Written as DNA, the CDR3 is TGTGCCAGCAGCTTTAGTAGTCCGCGGGGGTCGGAGGAGCTGTTTTTT. The whole variable domain, filled in from reference TRBV5-4 and TRBJ2-2, reads ETGVTQSPTHLIKTRGQQVTLRCSSQSGHNTVSWYQQALGQGPQFIFQYYREEENGRGNFPPRFSGLQFPNYSSELNVNALELDDSALYLCASSFSSPRGSEELFFGEGSRLTVL.

The chain uses TRBV5-4 and TRBJ2-7; 10 bases map to TRBD1. The junction had 4 bases not matched to a gene; V was cut back by 6 bases and J by 1 base. This CDR3 is built from 14 residues. Germline CDR1 is SGHNT and CDR2 is YYREEE (reference sequence). The DNA for the CDR3 is TGTGCCAGCACCCGACAGGGGGCATCCTACGAGCAGTACTTC. This encodes CASTRQGASYEQYF.

The CDR3 loop reads CASSQVGARTAYGYTF. The DNA for the CDR3 is TGTGCCAGCAGCCAAGTAGGGGCAAGAACCGCCTATGGCTACACCTTC. V usage is TRBV4-2 and J usage is TRBJ1-2; possible D gene TRBD1, 5 bases. The CDR3 loop spans 16 amino acids. The V gene's germline CDR1 is LGHNA and CDR2 YNFKEQ. V gave up 1 base and J gave up 4 bases, with 16 bases separating them.

Points on this clone: Other DNA variants within this sample encode the same CDR3. The V and J genes are TRBV7-9 and TRBJ2-3; D not certain. The CDR3 spans 12 residues. CDR1 is SEHNR and CDR2 is FQNEAQ in the germline V gene (reference sequence). Trimming pared 1 base from V and 4 bases from J, leaving 3 bases between. As DNA, the CDR3 is TGTGCCAGCAGCTTAGTGGCAGATACGCAGTATTTT. The encoded protein is CASSLVADTQYF. The full variable domain, its missing parts supplied by reference TRBV7-9 and TRBJ2-3, is DTGVSQNPRHKITKRGQNVTFRCDPISEHNRLYWYRQTLGQGPEFLTYFQNEAQLEKSRLLSDRFSAERPKGSFSTLEIQRTEQGDSAMYLCASSLVADTQYFGPGTRLTVL.

V usage is TRBV2 and J usage is TRBJ2-1; TRBD2 aligns across 8 bases. With 4 bases clipped from V and 4 bases from J, the junction kept 15 bases outside the gene matches. Germline loops: CDR1 SNHLY, CDR2 FYNNEI. The CDR3 consists of 18 residues. In DNA form, the CDR3 reads TGTGCCAGCAGTGGCCAGGGTGAGCGACTAGCGAGATACAATGAGCAGTTCTTC. This sequence encodes CASSGQGERLARYNEQFF.

The chain has TRBV27 and TRBJ2-7, with TRBD2 matching 9 bases. The CDR3 is made up of 14 amino acids. Per the germline V gene, CDR1 is MNHEY and CDR2 is SMNVEV (reference sequence). The ends lost 5 bases at V and 3 bases at J; junction bases unmatched: 5. CDR3 DNA: TGTGCCAGCAGTCCGGGGACTAGCCTCTACGAGCAGTACGTC. Translated: CASSPGTSLYEQYV.

The V call is TRBV4-3, the J call TRBJ1-2, with 11 bases lining up with TRBD1. CDR3 size: 18 residues. J was trimmed by 4 bases and V by 1 base; bases with no gene match: 11. Germline CDR1 LGHNA, CDR2 YSLEER. The CDR3 DNA sequence: TGCGCCAGCAGCCAAGCTCTCATGGACAGGGGGCTCGTCTATGGCTACACCTTC. It codes for CASSQALMDRGLVYGYTF.

V is TRBV18 and J is TRBJ2-7; D gene ambiguous. Germline lookup yields CDR1 KGHSH and CDR2 LQKENI. This CDR3 is built from 12 residues. The V and J ends lost 4 bases and 4 bases respectively, with 8 bases between them. The CDR3 protein is CASSRADYEQYF. CDR3 DNA sequence: TGTGCCAGCTCACGGGCAGATTACGAGCAGTACTTC. Looking up the rest from reference TRBV18 and TRBJ2-7 gives the full variable domain: NAGVMQNPRHLVRRRGQEARLRCSPMKGHSHVYWYRQLPEEGLKFMVYLQKENIIDESGMPKERFSAEFPKEGPSILRIQQVVRGDSAAYFCASSRADYEQYFGPGTRLTVT.

This chain links TRBV11-2 with TRBJ2-5; the D call may be TRBD1 or TRBD2 (6 bases each). CDR3 length equals 17 residues. Germline assignment: CDR1 SGHAT and CDR2 FQNNGV. V was pared by 5 bases and J by 5 bases, with 24 bases between. The CDR3 protein is CASSRWDSSTRGETQYF. CDR3 in DNA: TGTGCCAGCAGCCGCTGGGACTCCTCAACAAGGGGGGAGACCCAGTACTTC. Combining the CDR3 with reference TRBV11-2 and TRBJ2-5 gives the whole variable domain EAGVAQSPRYKIIEKRQSVAFWCNPISGHATLYWYQQILGQGPKLLIQFQNNGVVDDSQLPKDRFSAERLKGVDSTLKIQPAKLEDSAVYLCASSRWDSSTRGETQYFGPGTRLLVL.

This clone was detected a few times. V and J are TRBV10-1 and TRBJ2-7; TRBD2 is a possible D gene (6 bases). V lost 0 bases to trimming and J lost 1 base, with 19 bases between them. CDR3 length: 18 amino acids. Germline CDR1 WNHNN, CDR2 SYGVQD (reference sequence). CDR3 DNA sequence: TGCGCCAGCAGTGAGTCGGGGGGTAGGGAAAGGGAATCCTACGAGCAGTACGTC. This gives the protein CASSESGGRERESYEQYV.